The rows below give T cell receptor beta chains drawn from one sample of a study of lymphopenia after photon versus proton radiotherapy. Some clones are missing from TCRdb's copy, which holds only in-frame ones; the method was immunoSEQ multiplex PCR. The sample contains around 63,000 clones, around 87% of which appear only once. Sample: peripheral blood, taken from a patient treated with proton-based radiotherapy. Receptor source: a man older than 75 with esophageal cancer. CDR3s include the opening cysteine and the closing phenylalanine or tryptophan. A D gene is named only where the DNA matches it firmly.

TRBJ2-3,TRBD2,TRBV7-2,CASSRGLAGDTQYF,TGTGCCAGCAGCCGGGGACTAGCGGGGGATACGCAGTATTTT
TRBJ1-1,.,TRBV9,CASSVATRGTEAFF,TGTGCCAGCAGCGTAGCTACCCGAGGAACTGAAGCTTTCTTT
TRBJ1-2,.,TRBV7-2,CASSLVGGLVYGYTF,TGTGCCAGCAGCTTAGTAGGGGGGCTGGTCTATGGCTACACCTTC
TRBJ1-1,TRBD1,TRBV11-2,CASSLFSGGTEAFF,TGTGCCAGCAGCTTATTTTCAGGGGGCACTGAAGCTTTCTTT
TRBJ2-3,.,TRBV7-2,CASSSMGAGSTDTQYF,TGTGCCAGCAGCTCCATGGGGGCAGGGAGCACAGATACGCAGTATTTT
TRBJ2-2,TRBD1,TRBV5-1,CASSPGQGGTGELFF,TGCGCCAGCAGCCCCGGACAGGGGGGCACCGGGGAGCTGTTTTTT
TRBJ1-6,.,TRBV6-6,CASSSGRLIYSPLHF,TGTGCCAGCAGTTCCGGGAGGCTAATTTATTCACCCCTCCACTTT
TRBJ1-6,.,TRBV7-8,CASSLGRENSPLHF,TGTGCCAGCAGCTTGGGCAGGGAAAATTCACCCCTCCACTTT
TRBJ2-2,TRBD1,TRBV7-9,CASSEQTGAARELFF,TGTGCCAGCAGCGAACAGACAGGGGCGGCTAGGGAGCTGTTTTTT
TRBJ1-1,.,TRBV19,CASSIIRDRGGTEAFF,TGTGCCAGTAGTATAATTAGGGACCGGGGAGGCACTGAAGCTTTCTTT
TRBJ1-2,.,TRBV6-5,CASSSDRDYGYTF,TGTGCCAGCAGCTCGGATCGGGACTATGGCTACACCTTC
TRBJ1-2,.,TRBV6-1,CASSEFLGEDGYTF,TGTGCCAGCAGTGAATTTTTAGGGGAGGATGGCTACACCTTC